Shown below are 25 T cell receptor beta chains from a single sample sequenced in a study of control samples from healthy donors and cancer patients. Libraries were prepared by immunoSEQ multiplex PCR; TCRdb keeps only in-frame clonotypes and omits some of them. The sample holds tens of thousands of clones, roughly 92% seen once. Input material: PBMCs. These receptors came from a man between 25 and 39 years old with colorectal cancer.

The chain couples TRBV11-2 to TRBJ2-2, with D unresolved. The CDR3 length is 13 residues. V was clipped by 7 bases and J by 5 bases, with 11 bases between them. Germline CDR1 reads SGHAT; CDR2 reads FQNNGV. The CDR3 DNA reads TGTGCCAGCAAACCGCCCAGGACCGGGGAGCTGTTTTTT. It translates to CASKPPRTGELFF. The full variable domain, completed using reference TRBV11-2 and TRBJ2-2, is EAGVAQSPRYKIIEKRQSVAFWCNPISGHATLYWYQQILGQGPKLLIQFQNNGVVDDSQLPKDRFSAERLKGVDSTLKIQPAKLEDSAVYLCASKPPRTGELFFGEGSRLTVL.

This chain joins TRBV19 and TRBJ1-5, with 9 positions matching TRBD1. Germline CDR1 reads LNHDA; CDR2 reads SQIVND (reference sequence). The CDR3 runs 18 residues. V trimming: 7 bases; J trimming: 1 base; junction bases outside the gene matches: 14. CDR3 sequence reads: CASTAEWGDRESNQPQHF. The DNA for the CDR3 is TGTGCCAGTACCGCAGAGTGGGGGGACAGGGAGAGCAATCAGCCCCAGCATTTT.

This clone occurred a few times. The chain employs TRBV3-1 (or the pseudogene TRBV3-2) and TRBJ1-6; D uncertain. V lost 0 bases and J lost 8, with 8 bases in between. Per germline, CDR1 LGHDT and CDR2 YNNKEL (reference sequence). The CDR3 totals 14 residues. CDR3 loop: CASSQDLTDSPLHF. CDR3 bases: TGTGCCAGCAGCCAAGATTTGACCGATTCACCCCTCCACTTT.

The chain employs TRBV19 and TRBJ1-1; 9 positions agree with TRBD1. The CDR3 is 14 amino acids. From germline, CDR1 is LNHDA and CDR2 SQIVND (reference sequence). J was trimmed by 8 bases and V by 6 bases; bases with no gene match: 10. The CDR3 spells CASRTGQGVGEAFF. The CDR3 region has the DNA TGTGCCAGTAGGACGGGACAGGGCGTGGGGGAAGCTTTCTTT. The variable domain in full, with the rest retrieved from reference TRBV19 and TRBJ1-1, is DGGITQSPKYLFRKEGQNVTLSCEQNLNHDAMYWYRQDPGQGLRLIYYSQIVNDFQKGDIAEGYSVSREKKESFPLTVTSAQKNPTAFYLCASRTGQGVGEAFFGQGTRLTVV.

V and J are TRBV30 and TRBJ1-2; TRBD1 matches 8 bases. J gave up 5 bases and V 8 bases, and 7 bases lay outside the gene matches. Germline CDR1 reads GTSNPN; CDR2 reads SVGIG (reference sequence). CDR3 size: 12 residues. CDR3 coding DNA: TGTGCCGAAGACAGGGGAGTGTATGGCTACACCTTC. This codes for CAEDRGVYGYTF.

The CDR3 loop reads CASSLAPFGTPPNYGYTF. The DNA of the CDR3 is TGTGCCAGCAGCTTGGCCCCCTTTGGGACACCGCCTAACTATGGCTACACCTTC. The rearrangement uses TRBV7-9 and TRBJ1-2; possibly TRBD1 for D (6 bases). The CDR3 is 18 amino acids. The germline CDR1 and CDR2 sequences are SEHNR and FQNEAQ (reference sequence). Trimming removed 3 bases from V and 0 bases from J, with 20 bases in between.

The chain joins TRBV4-1 to TRBJ1-2; TRBD1 is a possible D gene (6 bases). The V gene lost 6 bases and the J gene lost 4 bases, with 15 bases spanning the gap. The CDR3 has 14 residues. From germline, CDR1 is MGHRA and CDR2 YSYEKL. The CDR3 DNA reads TGCGCCAGCAGGAATCTACAGGGCGGCTATGGCTACACCTTC. It yields the protein CASRNLQGGYGYTF.

The chain carries TRBV30 and TRBJ1-2, with D possibly TRBD1 on 5 matching bases. CDR3 length: 16 residues. Looked up from germline, CDR1 is GTSNPN and CDR2 is SVGIG (reference sequence). The germline V and J ends were trimmed by 0 bases and 8 bases, with 22 bases remaining between them. The CDR3, as DNA: TGTGCCTGGAGTGTACGGGGGGGGTACCCCTGGGAGGGCTACACCTTC. Protein product: CAWSVRGGYPWEGYTF.

V is TRBV6-2 or TRBV6-3 and J is TRBJ2-3, with a weak D call TRBD1 (6 bases). Germline values: CDR1 MNHEY, CDR2 SVGEGT. CDR3 length: 20 amino acids. V was shortened by 2 bases and J by 0 bases, with 24 bases between the two germline ends. The CDR3 here is CASSYTFDRTPFLSTDTQYF. Written as DNA, the CDR3 is TGTGCCAGCAGTTACACCTTCGACAGGACCCCATTTCTAAGCACAGATACGCAGTATTTT.

V usage is TRBV19 and J usage is TRBJ1-1; unclear D gene. V gave up 2 bases and J gave up 2 bases, with 6 bases separating them. This CDR3 contains 13 residues. Looked up from germline, CDR1 is LNHDA and CDR2 is SQIVND (reference sequence). The CDR3 is CASSIYENTEAFF. The CDR3 DNA follows: TGTGCCAGTAGTATATATGAAAACACTGAAGCTTTCTTT.

This chain joins TRBV19 and TRBJ2-4; 7 bases are a match to TRBD1. This CDR3 has 15 residues. The germline V gene has CDR1 LNHDA and CDR2 SQIVND (reference sequence). V was clipped by 5 bases and J by 4 bases; unmatched bases: 8. CDR3 in amino acids: CASSFPSTGKNIQYF. CDR3 DNA: TGTGCCAGTAGTTTCCCTTCGACAGGGAAAAACATTCAGTACTTC.

The V call is TRBV6-5, the J call TRBJ2-7; TRBD1 matches at 8 bases. CDR3 length: 14 amino acids. Germline CDR1 MNHEY, CDR2 SVGAGI. The V and J ends lost 7 bases and 3 bases, in that order; junction bases with no gene match: 8. CDR3 residues: CASTAGTGLYEQYF. CDR3 sequence (DNA): TGTGCCAGCACCGCCGGGACAGGCCTCTACGAGCAGTACTTC.

The chain has TRBV6-2 or TRBV6-3 and TRBJ2-7, with TRBD1 identical over 8 bases. CDR1 and CDR2 (germline): MNHEY, SVGEGT. Losses at the gene ends were 0 bases for V and 6 bases for J; bases not matched to a gene: 1. This CDR3 comprises 13 residues. The CDR3 spells CASSYSDRGEQYV. CDR3 in DNA: TGTGCCAGCAGTTACTCAGACAGGGGCGAGCAGTACGTC.

The V gene is TRBV30, the J gene TRBJ2-1; 8 nucleotides line up with TRBD1. In germline, CDR1 is GTSNPN, CDR2 SVGIG (reference sequence). The CDR3 totals 15 residues. Losses at the gene ends were 3 bases for V and 10 bases for J; bases not matched to a gene: 14. CDR3 amino acids: CAWSWGTGRGKEQFF. The CDR3, as DNA: TGTGCCTGGAGCTGGGGGACAGGACGGGGGAAGGAGCAGTTCTTC.

The gene calls are TRBV24-1 and TRBJ2-2, with 7 bases aligning to TRBD1. V lost 7 bases, J lost 5 bases, and 12 bases stayed unmatched. From germline, CDR1 is KGHDR and CDR2 SFDVKD. This CDR3 is built from 16 residues. The CDR3 loop reads CATSNWGRGRTGELFF. CDR3 coding DNA: TGTGCCACCAGCAATTGGGGTAGGGGGCGTACCGGGGAGCTGTTTTTT.

Of note for this clone: One junction end disagrees with the germline gene, perhaps due to a read error. The CDR3 DNA is TGTGCCAGCAGCCCTACGAGACTTAATTCACCCCCCCACTTT. Amino acid sequence: CASSPTRLNSPPHF. The chain combines TRBV14 with TRBJ1-6; D is uncertain. Germline lookup yields CDR1 SGHDN and CDR2 FVKESK. The CDR3 runs 14 residues.

J is TRBJ2-1 and V is TRBV7-7, with 9 nucleotides matching TRBD1. The CDR3 consists of 14 residues. The V and J ends lost 5 bases and 5 bases, in that order; junction bases with no gene match: 4. CDR1 is SSHAT and CDR2 is FNYEAQ in the germline V gene (reference sequence). In DNA, the CDR3 is TGTGCCAGCAGCCTGGACAGGGGAGACAATGAGCAGTTCTTC. Amino acid sequence: CASSLDRGDNEQFF. The whole variable domain, remainder taken from reference TRBV7-7 and TRBJ2-1, is GAGVSQSPRYKVTKRGQDVTLRCDPISSHATLYWYQQALGQGPEFLTYFNYEAQPDKSGLPSDRFSAERPEGSISTLTIQRTEQRDSAMYRCASSLDRGDNEQFFGPGTRLTVL.

This chain links TRBV12-3 or TRBV12-4 with TRBJ1-1; possible D gene TRBD1, 6 bases. This CDR3 has 13 amino acids. Trimming took off 6 bases at V and 5 bases at J, with 13 bases between the two ends. Written as DNA, the CDR3 is TGTGCCAGCAGCACAGGGTTCTATACTGAAGCTTTCTTT. Its protein product is CASSTGFYTEAFF.

This clone was picked up one time. J is TRBJ1-1 and V is TRBV12-3 or TRBV12-4; D gene uncertain. V was trimmed by 2 bases and J by 4 bases, leaving 2 bases between them. The CDR3 spans 11 residues. Here the CDR3 reads CASSLSTEAFF. The CDR3 DNA is TGTGCCAGCAGTTTATCCACTGAAGCTTTCTTT.

This rearrangement joins TRBV6-6 to TRBJ1-2; the match to TRBD1 covers 8 bases. With V trimmed by 5 bases and J by 8 bases, 13 bases remained unmatched. This CDR3 contains 15 residues. Germline V gene sequence: CDR1 MNHNY, CDR2 SVGAGI (reference sequence). CDR3 sequence (DNA): TGTGCCAGCAGTCCCGGGGACAGGACAGGACGCGGCTACACCTTC. This encodes CASSPGDRTGRGYTF.

The rearrangement joins TRBV5-6 to TRBJ2-1; D remains unclear. This CDR3 has 16 amino acids. Germline lookup yields CDR1 SGHDT and CDR2 YYEEEE. The V and J ends lost 0 bases and 8 bases respectively, with 18 bases between them. The CDR3 sequence: CASSLGGLGRVDEQFF. As DNA, the CDR3 is TGTGCCAGCAGCTTGGGTGGCCTGGGTAGGGTGGATGAGCAGTTCTTC.

The chain joins TRBV24-1 to TRBJ1-5; D not resolved. Germline loops: CDR1 KGHDR, CDR2 SFDVKD. CDR3 length: 12 amino acids. Trimming removed 2 bases at V and 5 bases at J, with 3 bases between. CDR3 amino acids: CATSDSDQPQHF. CDR3 nucleotide sequence: TGTGCCACCAGTGATTCCGATCAGCCCCAGCATTTT.

Only a few counts were recorded for this clone. This rearrangement joins TRBV5-5 to TRBJ1-5; D remains unclear. This CDR3 is 12 amino acids long. The V end was cut by 0 bases, the J end by 6 bases, with 4 bases between. Germline lookup yields CDR1 SGHKS and CDR2 YYEKEE (reference sequence). In DNA form, the CDR3 reads TGTGCCAGCAGCTTGGCAGGTCAGCCCCAGCATTTT. It yields the protein CASSLAGQPQHF.

The chain links TRBV6-5 to TRBJ2-5; a weak D match, TRBD1 (5 bases). The CDR3 contains 14 residues. The germline gives CDR1 MNHEY, CDR2 SVGAGI. Trimming took 0 bases from V and 2 from J, leaving 7 bases between them. CDR3 amino acids: CASSYSTGQETQYF. For the CDR3, the DNA is TGTGCCAGCAGTTACTCCACAGGACAAGAGACCCAGTACTTC.

The chain couples TRBV6-2 or TRBV6-3 to TRBJ1-5; possible D gene TRBD1, 5 bases. V lost 2 bases, J lost 9 bases, and 17 bases lay in between. The germline CDR1 and CDR2 sequences are MNHEY and SVGEGT. This CDR3 region has 15 residues. As DNA, the CDR3 is TGTGCCAGCAGTTACGATTACCTAGACAGCGTGCCCCAGCATTTT. Residues: CASSYDYLDSVPQHF.